Following are 30 T cell receptor beta chains from one sample sequenced in a study of T cell responses to AZD1222 COVID-19 vaccine (dated by TCRdb to the early 2020s). Library preparation used the immunoSEQ multiplex PCR assay. This is the immuneACCESS table as TCRdb keeps it, with only in-frame sequences that have V and J called. A part of the clones is gone; compared with another copy, unresolved V genes explain less than half, and the rest is unexplained. The table for this sample lists over 150,000 clones; about nine tenths of them were counted only once. Approximately 5.7% of the sample comes from the top ten. The label giving this sample's time point can be read as: baseline before first vaccination. The sample here was peripheral blood, taken on day 0 of AZD1222 vaccination. The receptor source for this set is an adult in good health.

The rearrangement uses TRBV6-2 or TRBV6-3 and TRBJ2-1; 14 bases fit TRBD2. V lost 0 bases to trimming and J lost 6 bases; unmatched junction nucleotides: 13. CDR1 is MNHEY, CDR2 SVGEGT, per germline. The CDR3 spans 20 residues. The CDR3 sequence is CASSYSGLAGGAGNVNEQFF. The CDR3 bases are TGTGCCAGCAGTTACTCCGGACTAGCGGGGGGCGCGGGGAATGTCAATGAGCAGTTCTTC.

The V call is TRBV2, the J call TRBJ2-7; D may be TRBD2 (6 bases). In germline, CDR1 is SNHLY, CDR2 FYNNEI. There are 15 residues in the CDR3. With 7 bases removed from V and 2 bases from J, the gap between germline ends came to 18 bases. CDR3 sequence (DNA): TGTGCCAGCATCCCCGGGGCGGGGAAGGCCTACGAGCAGTACTTC. Its translation: CASIPGAGKAYEQYF.

The rearrangement links TRBV11-2 to TRBJ1-2; D is ambiguous. The germline gives CDR1 SGHAT, CDR2 FQNNGV. The CDR3 consists of 12 residues. V dropped 5 bases and J dropped 8 bases, with 12 bases sitting between them. The CDR3: CASSREGGGYTF. Here the CDR3 DNA reads TGTGCCAGCAGCAGAGAAGGAGGGGGCTACACCTTC.

V usage is TRBV5-1 and J usage is TRBJ2-6; TRBD2 aligns across 11 bases. Trimming removed 4 bases from V and 2 bases from J; junction bases left unmatched: 2. The CDR3 consists of 16 residues. CDR1 and CDR2 from the germline V gene are SGHRS and YFSETQ. The CDR3 spells CASSGGLAAGANVLTF. CDR3 DNA sequence: TGCGCCAGCAGCGGGGGACTAGCGGCTGGGGCCAACGTCCTGACTTTC.

V gene TRBV27 combines with J gene TRBJ2-7; 10 bases are shared with TRBD1. Germline CDR1 is MNHEY and CDR2 is SMNVEV (reference sequence). The CDR3 is made up of 15 amino acids. After removal of 0 bases from V and 3 bases from J, the junction contained 2 bases not matched to a gene. This chain's CDR3 is CASSLSGTGVYEQYF. The CDR3 region has the DNA TGTGCCAGCAGTTTATCAGGGACAGGGGTCTACGAGCAGTACTTC.

The V call is TRBV11-3, the J call TRBJ2-5; 13 nucleotides align to TRBD2. The germline gives CDR1 SGHNT, CDR2 YENEEA. With 5 bases clipped from V and 2 bases from J, the junction kept 8 bases outside the gene matches. The CDR3 has 17 residues. The CDR3 nucleotides are TGTGCCAGCAGCAGGACTAGCGGGAGCGGTGGGCAAGAGACCCAGTACTTC. This translates into CASSRTSGSGGQETQYF.

This chain's CDR3 is CASSPWTGRNYGYTF. CDR3 nucleotide sequence: TGTGCCAGTAGTCCTTGGACAGGCCGAAACTATGGCTACACCTTC. The genes are TRBV19 and TRBJ1-2; 7 bases agree with TRBD1. The CDR3 has 15 amino acids. With V trimmed by 5 bases and J by 2 bases, 8 bases remained unmatched. Germline V gives CDR1 LNHDA, CDR2 SQIVND (reference sequence).

This clone appeared once. The J gene is TRBJ2-2, the V gene TRBV4-3; D remains unclear. This CDR3 has 14 amino acids. Germline lookup yields CDR1 LGHNA and CDR2 YSLEER. Trimming cost V 0 bases and J 4 bases, with 6 bases left between them. The CDR3 region is CASSQDFTTGELFF. CDR3 sequence (DNA): TGCGCCAGCAGCCAAGATTTCACCACCGGGGAGCTGTTTTTT.

CDR3 region: CASRAHIGGGTKNIQYF. The CDR3, as DNA: TGTGCCAGTCGCGCCCACATCGGAGGAGGGACCAAAAACATTCAGTACTTC. J is TRBJ2-4 and V is TRBV19; D may be TRBD2 (6 bases). Trimming removed 8 bases at V and 2 bases at J, with 22 bases between. The CDR3 sequence is 17 residues long. Germline CDR1 reads LNHDA; CDR2 reads SQIVND (reference sequence).

V is TRBV27 and J is TRBJ1-3; D not resolved. This CDR3 has 14 amino acids. Trimming took 6 bases from V and 0 from J, leaving 9 bases between them. Per germline, CDR1 MNHEY and CDR2 SMNVEV (reference sequence). CDR3 region: CASSGRNSGNTIYF. The CDR3 nucleotides read TGTGCCAGCAGCGGACGGAACTCTGGAAACACCATATATTTT.

V usage is TRBV19 and J usage is TRBJ2-5; 10 bases match TRBD2. The germline V gene encodes CDR1 LNHDA and CDR2 SQIVND (reference sequence). The CDR3 loop spans 16 amino acids. V trimming: 1 base; J trimming: 1 base; junction bases outside the gene matches: 3. CDR3 nucleotide sequence: TGTGCCAGTAGTATAGCTAGCGGGAGTATCCAAGAGACCCAGTACTTC. Amino acid sequence: CASSIASGSIQETQYF.

The chain employs TRBV11-2 and TRBJ2-1; no clear D. Between the trimmed V and J ends, which lost 4 bases and 10 bases, there was a span of 14 bases. CDR1 is SGHAT and CDR2 is FQNNGV in the germline V gene. This CDR3 spans 13 amino acids. The CDR3, as DNA: TGTGCCAGCAGCTCGAACTCCTCGAGGGAGCAGTTCTTC. This encodes CASSSNSSREQFF.

The genes are TRBV5-4 and TRBJ1-4, with 8 bases fitting TRBD1. The V gene end was trimmed by 0 bases and the J gene end by 7 bases; junction bases not matched to a gene: 2. The CDR3 extends over 14 amino acids. Germline CDR1 reads SGHNT; CDR2 reads YYREEE (reference sequence). The CDR3 spells CASSLDRGSEKLFF. For the CDR3, the DNA is TGTGCCAGCAGCTTGGACAGGGGGAGTGAAAAACTGTTTTTT.

The rearrangement links TRBV6-4 to TRBJ1-2; D call uncertain. Per germline, CDR1 MRHNA and CDR2 SNTAGT. Trimming took off 9 bases at V and 3 bases at J, with 14 bases between the two ends. This CDR3 region has 13 residues. The CDR3 nucleotides read TGTGCCAGAAATACCGATCACCACTATGGCTACACCTTC. Translating gives CARNTDHHYGYTF.

V and J are TRBV9 and TRBJ1-2, with TRBD1 as a possible D gene (6 bases). The CDR3 consists of 14 residues. Germline CDR1 reads SGDLS; CDR2 reads YYNGEE. V lost 5 bases to trimming and J lost 3 bases, with 14 bases between them. The CDR3: CASSSGGHDYGYTF. CDR3 bases: TGTGCCAGCAGTTCCGGGGGGCACGACTATGGCTACACCTTC.

The gene calls are TRBV6-1 and TRBJ1-2, with D possibly matching TRBD1 (5 bases). The germline V and J ends were trimmed by 2 bases and 3 bases, with 22 bases remaining between them. Germline lookup yields CDR1 MNHNS and CDR2 SASEGT. The CDR3 is 18 amino acids. This CDR3 is CASSEWLVGGREDYGYTF. CDR3 nucleotides: TGTGCCAGCAGTGAATGGTTGGTTGGCGGCAGGGAGGACTATGGCTACACCTTC.

The rearrangement uses TRBV28 and TRBJ2-7, with D perhaps matching TRBD1 (5 bases). Germline CDR1 and CDR2: MDHEN and SYDVKM. Trimming took 2 bases from V and 1 from J, leaving 12 bases between them. This CDR3 region has 15 residues. The CDR3 bases are TGTGCCAGCAGTTTACAGGACACAAGGTCCTACGAGCAGTACTTC. Protein sequence: CASSLQDTRSYEQYF.

V and J are TRBV4-2 and TRBJ1-1; D uncertain. Germline CDR1 reads LGHNA; CDR2 reads YNFKEQ. CDR3 length: 13 residues. The V end lost 1 base, the J end lost 8 bases, and 11 bases lay between the germline ends. The CDR3, as DNA: TGTGCCAGCAGCCAAGCCGGCCCAACCGAAGCTTTCTTT. Protein sequence: CASSQAGPTEAFF.

This clone was recorded once. This chain joins TRBV7-9 and TRBJ1-4; 9 nucleotides align to TRBD1. Germline V CDR1 and CDR2: SEHNR, FQNEAQ (reference sequence). J lost 0 bases, V lost 5 bases, and 10 bases had no gene match. The CDR3 runs to 18 residues. The CDR3 here is CASSEIIRTGATNEKLFF. CDR3 DNA sequence: TGTGCCAGCAGCGAGATTATAAGGACAGGGGCAACTAATGAAAAACTGTTTTTT.

In DNA, the CDR3 is TGTGCCAGCAGCCCATTGGGCGGAGCGAACACTGAAGCTTTCTTT. Translating gives CASSPLGGANTEAFF. This sequence joins TRBV7-6 and TRBJ1-1; D not certain. V was trimmed by 5 bases and J by 1 base, leaving 14 bases between them. The germline gives CDR1 SGHVS, CDR2 FNYEAQ. This CDR3 region has 15 residues.

The chain employs TRBV6-5 and TRBJ2-3; unclear D gene. Germline V gives CDR1 MNHEY, CDR2 SVGAGI. Trimming left V 8 bases short and J 4 bases short, with 16 bases between. This CDR3 has 14 residues. The CDR3 sequence: CASHTRRLPDTQYF. The CDR3 region has the DNA TGTGCCAGCCACACTCGCCGCCTTCCAGATACGCAGTATTTT.

This clone is a singleton in its sample. J is TRBJ1-4 and V is TRBV7-2; D might be TRBD1 (5 bases). The CDR3 sequence is 14 residues long. The V gene lost 5 bases and the J gene lost 5 bases, with 12 bases spanning the gap. Germline V gene data show CDR1 as SGHTA and CDR2 as FQGNSA. CDR3 loop: CASSQGLRNEKLFF. Written as DNA, the CDR3 is TGTGCCAGCAGCCAGGGATTAAGGAATGAAAAACTGTTTTTT.

V usage is TRBV28 and J usage is TRBJ1-2, with 10 bases aligning to TRBD1. Trimming cost V 6 bases and J 8 bases; bases outside gene matches: 12. The CDR3 has 15 residues. Germline V lookup: CDR1 MDHEN, CDR2 SYDVKM. The DNA for the CDR3 is TGTGCCAGCAGCCCCGGGGACAGGGGAGGGAACGGCTACACCTTC. Amino acids: CASSPGDRGGNGYTF.

This clone was seen a single time. The chain recombines TRBV27 with TRBJ2-7; the D is unclear. CDR3 length: 14 residues. Trimming removed 2 bases from V and 2 bases from J, with 10 bases in between. Germline V CDR1 and CDR2: MNHEY, SMNVEV (reference sequence). DNA of the CDR3: TGTGCCAGCAGTTTAGCCGGTCGAACCTACGAGCAGTACTTC. Its translation: CASSLAGRTYEQYF.

The gene calls are TRBV3-1 (or the pseudogene TRBV3-2) and TRBJ1-5, with D possibly being TRBD1 (5 bases). Germline CDR1 reads LGHDT; CDR2 reads YNNKEL (reference sequence). V was clipped by 4 bases and J by 1 base, with 11 bases between them. The CDR3 contains 15 residues. In DNA form, the CDR3 reads TGTGCCAGCAGCCCGAACGCAGGGAGCAATCAGCCCCAGCATTTT. Protein product: CASSPNAGSNQPQHF.

In this sample, this clone turned up once. A much more abundant neighbour one base away suggests this may be a read error. The genes are TRBV12-3 or TRBV12-4 and TRBJ2-1; D possibly corresponds to TRBD1 (5 bases). The V end was cut by 6 bases, the J end by 9 bases, with 12 bases between. The CDR3 has 12 residues. The CDR3 spells CASSPQGFEQFF. CDR3 coding DNA: TGTGCCAGCAGCCCGCAGGGATTTGAGCAGTTCTTC.

This clone was observed once. The V call is TRBV7-9, the J call TRBJ1-4; D remains ambiguous. Germline V gene lookup returns CDR1 SEHNR and CDR2 FQNEAQ (reference sequence). This CDR3 spans 15 amino acids. V gave up 7 bases and J gave up 0 bases, with 12 bases separating them. CDR3 nucleotide sequence: TGTGCCAGCAACCCGGAGGGCGCAACTAATGAAAAACTGTTTTTT. It specifies CASNPEGATNEKLFF.

The chain employs TRBV5-6 and TRBJ2-2; a weak D match, TRBD1 (6 bases). Germline V gene data show CDR1 as SGHDT and CDR2 as YYEEEE. This CDR3 contains 15 residues. Trimming shortened V by 3 bases and J by 7 bases, and 16 bases separated the two germline ends. CDR3 coding DNA: TGTGCCAGCAGCTGGAACAGGGAGCTGGTCGGGGAGCTGTTTTTT. It encodes CASSWNRELVGELFF.

J is TRBJ1-6 and V is TRBV18; D is unresolved. Germline lookup yields CDR1 KGHSH and CDR2 LQKENI. The CDR3 consists of 16 residues. Between the trimmed V and J ends, which lost 0 bases and 9 bases, there was a span of 15 bases. The CDR3 region is CASSPPRENRRSPLHF. The CDR3 DNA follows: TGTGCCAGCTCACCACCGCGGGAAAATAGACGTTCACCCCTCCACTTT.

The chain has TRBV5-1 and TRBJ1-2; the D is unclear. The V and J ends lost 0 bases and 4 bases respectively, with 7 bases between them. The length of the CDR3 is 13 residues. Germline V CDR1 and CDR2: SGHRS, YFSETQ. CDR3 amino acids: CASSLDGSYGYTF. Here the CDR3 DNA reads TGCGCCAGCAGCTTGGACGGTAGCTATGGCTACACCTTC.